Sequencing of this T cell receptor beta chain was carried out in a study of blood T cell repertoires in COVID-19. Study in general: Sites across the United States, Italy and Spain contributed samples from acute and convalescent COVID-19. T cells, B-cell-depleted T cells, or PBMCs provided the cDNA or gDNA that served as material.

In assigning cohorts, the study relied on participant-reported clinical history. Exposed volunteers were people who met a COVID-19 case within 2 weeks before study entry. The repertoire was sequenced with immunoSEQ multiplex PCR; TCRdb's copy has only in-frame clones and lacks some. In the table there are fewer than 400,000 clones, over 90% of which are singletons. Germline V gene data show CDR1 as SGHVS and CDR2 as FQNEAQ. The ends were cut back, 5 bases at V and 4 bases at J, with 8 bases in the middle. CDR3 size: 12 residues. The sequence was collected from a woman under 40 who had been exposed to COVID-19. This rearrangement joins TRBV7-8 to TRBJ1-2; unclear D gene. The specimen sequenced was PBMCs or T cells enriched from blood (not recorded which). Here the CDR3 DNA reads TGTGCCAGCAGCCCTAATGGCTATGGCTACACCTTC. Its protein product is CASSPNGYGYTF.